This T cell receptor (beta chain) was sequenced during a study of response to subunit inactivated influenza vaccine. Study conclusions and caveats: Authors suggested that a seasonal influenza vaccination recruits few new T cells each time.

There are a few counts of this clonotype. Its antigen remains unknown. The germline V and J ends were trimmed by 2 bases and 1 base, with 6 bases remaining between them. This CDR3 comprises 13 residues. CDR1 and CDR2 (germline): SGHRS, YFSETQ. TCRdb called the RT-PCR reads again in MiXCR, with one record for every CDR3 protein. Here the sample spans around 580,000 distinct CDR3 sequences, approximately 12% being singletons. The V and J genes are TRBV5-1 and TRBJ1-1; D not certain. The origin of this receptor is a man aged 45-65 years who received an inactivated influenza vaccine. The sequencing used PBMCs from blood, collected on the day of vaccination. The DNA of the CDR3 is TGCGCCAGCAGCTTTCATGGGAACACTGAAGCTTTCTTT. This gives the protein CASSFHGNTEAFF.